The 17 T cell receptor beta chains reported below all come from one sample, sequenced in a study of neurological immune-mediated disorders. MiXCR, run by TCRdb on the 5' RACE reads, gives a single entry per CDR3 protein. Among 90,000 to 100,000 distinct CDR3 sequences listed, 3.5% were seen once. The sample taken for sequencing was PBMCs. The receptors shown here come from a woman aged 18-29 years with multiple sclerosis.

The count of this clonotype is one. Being one base from a much bigger clone, this may be a read error. The chain employs TRBV27 and TRBJ2-1; D gene ambiguous. Per germline, CDR1 MNHEY and CDR2 SMNVEV (reference sequence). The CDR3 consists of 12 residues. The V end was cut by 2 bases, the J end by 11 bases, with 10 bases between. The CDR3 sequence is CASSLTGFKQFF. Written as DNA, the CDR3 is TGTGCCAGCAGTTTAACCGGGTTCAAGCAGTTCTTC.

This clonotype has more than one count but fewer than ten. Just one base apart from a much larger clone, this may be a read error. The chain carries TRBV20-1 and TRBJ2-4; D is perhaps TRBD1 or TRBD2 (5 bases each). Germline V gene sequence: CDR1 DFQATT, CDR2 SNEGSKA (reference sequence). CDR3 length equals 15 residues. V gave up 3 bases and J gave up 3 bases, with 15 bases separating them. The DNA of the CDR3 is TGCAGTGCTAGGGGGGACGGTTTTGACAAAAACATTCAGTACTTC. It specifies CSARGDGFDKNIQYF.

This clonotype was observed at least ten times. The chain combines TRBV12-3 or TRBV12-4 with TRBJ2-2; 10 bases match TRBD1. With 9 bases clipped from V and 6 bases from J, the junction kept 7 bases outside the gene matches. The CDR3 totals 14 residues. DNA for the CDR3: TGTGCCAGTAGACAGGGGGCGAGCTCCGGGGAGCTGTTTTTT. The encoded protein is CASRQGASSGELFF.

This clonotype was counted between two and nine times. This sequence joins TRBV6-2 or TRBV6-3 and TRBJ2-5, with 10 bases lining up with TRBD2. V gave up 5 bases and J gave up 4 bases; unmatched junction bases: 4. Germline-derived CDR1 and CDR2 are MNHEY and SVGEGT. The CDR3 runs to 14 residues. CDR3: CASSPGLALETQYF. As DNA, the CDR3 is TGTGCCAGCAGTCCGGGACTAGCGTTAGAGACCCAGTACTTC.

In this sample, this clonotype turned up many times. The J gene is TRBJ1-3, the V gene TRBV29-1; D gene unclear. The CDR3 contains 11 residues. CDR1 and CDR2 from the germline V gene are SQVTM and ANQGSEA. Deletions cut 2 bases from V and 4 bases from J, with 3 bases between. The CDR3 DNA sequence: TGCAGCGTTGAAAAGGGAAACACCATATATTTT. It yields the protein CSVEKGNTIYF.

This clonotype appeared many times. This chain joins TRBV3-1 and TRBJ2-3, with D unresolved. Germline CDR1 is LGHDT and CDR2 is YNNKEL (reference sequence). The CDR3 runs to 14 residues. Trimming removed 6 bases from V and 0 bases from J, with 10 bases in between. CDR3 DNA: TGTGCCAGCAGTCGTCTAGAGAGCACAGATACGCAGTATTTT. As protein: CASSRLESTDTQYF.

This clonotype was seen a few times. The chain carries TRBV27 and TRBJ2-7; TRBD2 agrees at 7 bases. Germline trimming cut 5 bases from V and 0 bases from J; bases unmatched to any gene: 16. CDR1 MNHEY and CDR2 SMNVEV come from the germline V gene (reference sequence). This CDR3 spans 18 amino acids. CDR3 amino acids: CASSPPRGRQRSSYEQYF. The CDR3 bases are TGTGCCAGCAGTCCCCCGCGGGGGAGGCAGCGGTCCTCCTACGAGCAGTACTTC.

This clonotype was seen at least ten times. This chain links TRBV29-1 with TRBJ2-3; D possibly corresponds to TRBD2 (6 bases). The V end was cut by 4 bases, the J end by 3 bases, with 14 bases between. The CDR3 has 14 residues. The V gene's germline CDR1 is SQVTM and CDR2 ANQGSEA. CDR3 sequence reads: CSVGGPRGTDTQYF. The CDR3 DNA follows: TGCAGCGTTGGGGGACCTCGGGGGACAGATACGCAGTATTTT.

The rearrangement links TRBV27 to TRBJ2-7; 8 positions agree with TRBD2. The CDR3 runs 15 residues. Germline V lookup: CDR1 MNHEY, CDR2 SMNVEV (reference sequence). With 10 bases clipped from V and 2 bases from J, the junction kept 13 bases outside the gene matches. CDR3 in amino acids: CATPLGVAGPYEQYF. The CDR3 region has the DNA TGTGCCACGCCGCTTGGGGTAGCGGGACCCTACGAGCAGTACTTC.

This clonotype was observed at least ten times. V usage is TRBV6-2 or TRBV6-3 and J usage is TRBJ1-5, with D tentatively TRBD1 (5 bases). Germline V lookup: CDR1 MNHEY, CDR2 SVGEGT. Trimming removed 8 bases from V and 2 bases from J, with 13 bases in between. This CDR3 region has 14 residues. In DNA, the CDR3 is TGTGCCAGCGGGCAGGGCGATCGCAATCAGCCCCAGCATTTT. Translating gives CASGQGDRNQPQHF.

This clonotype occurred many times. The genes are TRBV18 and TRBJ1-1, with D possibly being TRBD1 (6 bases). CDR1 and CDR2 (germline): KGHSH, LQKENI. CDR3 length equals 21 residues. Between the trimmed V and J ends, which lost 3 bases and 4 bases, there was a span of 33 bases. CDR3 region: CASSPTLSPGRQVGVGTEAFF. The CDR3 coding sequence is TGTGCCAGCTCACCCACCCTGTCCCCCGGAAGACAGGTCGGCGTGGGCACTGAAGCTTTCTTT.

At least ten counts were recorded for this clonotype. The chain has TRBV6-2 or TRBV6-3 and TRBJ1-6; TRBD1 matches 8 bases. The germline V gene encodes CDR1 MNHEY and CDR2 SVGEGT. V trimming: 6 bases; J trimming: 7 bases; junction bases outside the gene matches: 5. This CDR3 has 14 amino acids. CDR3 region: CASSQTGENSPLHF. The CDR3 DNA follows: TGTGCCAGCAGCCAGACAGGGGAGAATTCACCCCTCCACTTT.

This clonotype was counted at least ten times. The V and J genes are TRBV6-1 and TRBJ2-1; no firm D call. The CDR3 spans 17 residues. The germline V gene encodes CDR1 MNHNS and CDR2 SASEGT. V lost 2 bases and J 0 bases, leaving 14 bases between the germline ends. The CDR3 here is CASSEWPLASSYNEQFF. The CDR3 coding sequence is TGTGCCAGCAGTGAATGGCCCCTGGCTAGCTCCTACAATGAGCAGTTCTTC.

This clonotype has a count of ten or more. The chain joins TRBV6-5 to TRBJ2-3; 9 nucleotides match TRBD2. Trimming took 8 bases from V and 1 from J; bases not matched to a gene: 4. CDR3 size: 14 residues. In germline, CDR1 is MNHEY, CDR2 SVGAGI. The CDR3 DNA is TGTGCCAGCGGGACTAGCATTGGCACAGATACGCAGTATTTT. It encodes CASGTSIGTDTQYF.

This clonotype came up many times. V is TRBV20-1 and J is TRBJ2-2; D may correspond to TRBD1 or TRBD2 (5 bases each). The CDR3 runs to 16 residues. CDR1 DFQATT and CDR2 SNEGSKA come from the germline V gene (reference sequence). V was shortened by 2 bases and J by 4 bases, with 17 bases between the two germline ends. CDR3: CSARQSGTEATGELFF. The CDR3 region has the DNA TGCAGTGCTAGACAATCCGGGACCGAGGCCACCGGGGAGCTGTTTTTT.

This clonotype occurred many times. The rearrangement joins TRBV6-5 to TRBJ2-5; D is ambiguous. Germline CDR1 is MNHEY and CDR2 is SVGAGI. The V end lost 0 bases, the J end lost 4 bases, and 9 bases lay between the germline ends. The CDR3 is 14 amino acids. CDR3 sequence (DNA): TGTGCCAGCAGTTACTCGATAGGGATAGAGACCCAGTACTTC. Translating it yields CASSYSIGIETQYF.

This clonotype has a count of ten or more. This CDR3 is CASSQGTITGELFF. CDR3 in DNA: TGTGCCAGCAGCCAAGGGACTATCACCGGGGAGCTGTTTTTT. The chain recombines TRBV3-1 with TRBJ2-2, with D maybe TRBD2 (6 bases). Trimming took 1 base from V and 4 from J, leaving 7 bases between them. CDR3 size: 14 residues. Germline lookup yields CDR1 LGHDT and CDR2 YNNKEL (reference sequence).